Below, one T cell receptor beta chain is given with its context. The antigen it binds to is not known. Base qualities are missing; no much larger clone stands one base away. Libraries of naive CD8 T cells were built from anywhere between roughly 17,000 and 1,000,000 sorted cells, with 10%, 30% or 50% of the purified RNA used. On a BD FACSAria II, naive CD8 T cells were FACS-sorted as CD8+CD4-CCR7+CD45RA+ and collected into RLT Plus buffer. To test detection sensitivity, Jurkat RNA equal to over nine TCR copies was added to samples of roughly 19,000-1,100,000 naive CD8 T cells. CD8 T cells were enriched using RosetteSep CD8+ T Cell Enrichment Cocktail and Ficoll-Paque, and the enriched cells then underwent ACK red cell lysis. These data originate in a study of molecular identifiers for immune sequencing clone quantification (dated by TCRdb to the late 2010s). About the study as a whole: For a replicate experiment, RNA from roughly 18,000 or 92,000 naive CD8 T cells was divided into five aliquots, of which four were sequenced. This methods study benchmarked molecular-identifier clustering-based TCR repertoire sequencing (MIDCIRS) and TCR RNA copy counting, using CD8 T cells to do so. The investigation overall reported the following: The naive libraries included spiked-in Jurkat TCR RNA (approximately ten copies' worth), and this RNA is not part of the donor repertoire. Modeling estimated about 3 recovered TCR RNA copies per cell, compared with about 10 by digital PCR, which implies about 30% capture efficiency. Highly expanded clone sizes could be underestimated because identical TCR molecules may share a barcode. Spiked-in Jurkat TCR RNA equal to a single cell's worth was reported to be detectable even within 1,100,000 naive CD8 T cells. When barcode sub-clustering was omitted, TCR diversity was inflated by chimeric consensus sequences, with chimeras reaching as high as 47%. Clones above 20 RNA copies held over 99% of molecules in CMV-specific effector cells but under 1% in naive cells.

Here V drops 4 bases and J drops 4 bases, and the junction holds 8 bases not matched to any gene. For CDR1 and CDR2, the germline V gene lists SGHTA and FQGNSA. Taken from cysteine to phenylalanine, the CDR3 has 17 residues. Of the read, only the CDR3 DNA is kept; its 51 bases are in frame from base 1. Receptor libraries were prepared by PCR. TCRdb shows the sequencer as NextSeq 500. Bulk TCR libraries were made following a previously described method, with the TCR primers given in Table S5. Total RNA was purified with the Qiagen AllPrep DNA/RNA kit. Before any analysis, reads coming from multiple sequencing runs of the same library were combined into one pool. Under the source paper's analysis protocol: Only reads with exact TCR constant sequence were kept, trimmed to 150 nt, and grouped by their 12-nt molecular barcodes. Within each barcode group, reads were sub-clustered at a 15% Levenshtein threshold, and quality-weighted consensus sequences were built per RNA molecule. Non-functional sequences were excluded, and lower-count sequences lying one edit away from another sequence were also excluded. On the basis of fitting two negative binomial distributions, barcode sub-clusters with fewer than 20% of the maximum read count were discarded. Through fastp at Q25 and MiXCR, TCRdb rebuilt clones from the public reads, retaining in-frame beta chains. Entries are consolidated by CDR3 protein sequence, retaining the most common genes and DNA. These V and J calls rely on TCRdb rather than the paper's analysis. For this sample there are about 100,000 distinct CDR3 sequences; 30% to 45% appear just once. Clones ranked in the top ten supply about a tenth of the sample.

The sample was naive CD8+ T cells from blood, with Jurkat cell RNA spiked in. The label giving this sample's cell subset or site can be read as: FACS-sorted CD8+CD4-CCR7+CD45RA+ naive T cells. The sequence was collected from a human donor in good health. Some libraries in this study had Jurkat cell RNA spiked in. The V gene is TRBV7-2 and the J gene is TRBJ2-2, with 11 junctional bases fitting TRBD2. The DNA reads TGTGCCAGCAGCTCCTTAGCGGGGGGGCCGAGCACCGGGGAGCTGTTTTTT. This yields the protein CASSSLAGGPSTGELFF.